The source of this TCR beta chain is a study of siplizumab effects on memory and regulatory T cells. Points from the study as a whole: Siplizumab conditions gave an average of approximately 71% Treg-derived mappable alloreactive CD4+ clones, versus less than 35% for controls.

TCRdb's table, derived via immunoSEQ multiplex PCR, lists solely in-frame clones and lacks some. The profile shows around 83,000 clones, 85% to 90% of them singletons. The CDR3 covers 16 residues. V lost 3 bases to trimming and J lost 1 base; unmatched junction nucleotides: 8. The germline V gene has CDR1 KGHSH and CDR2 LQKENI. Comment on this clone: The antigen is not known.

This sequence joins TRBV18 and TRBJ2-7, with 8 bases aligning to TRBD1. What was sequenced was CD4+ T cells sorted from blood. The sequence derives from a human donor in good health. The CDR3 coding sequence is TGTGCCAGCTCACCTTCTCGGGGACAGGATTCCTACGAGCAGTACTTC. Its protein is CASSPSRGQDSYEQYF.